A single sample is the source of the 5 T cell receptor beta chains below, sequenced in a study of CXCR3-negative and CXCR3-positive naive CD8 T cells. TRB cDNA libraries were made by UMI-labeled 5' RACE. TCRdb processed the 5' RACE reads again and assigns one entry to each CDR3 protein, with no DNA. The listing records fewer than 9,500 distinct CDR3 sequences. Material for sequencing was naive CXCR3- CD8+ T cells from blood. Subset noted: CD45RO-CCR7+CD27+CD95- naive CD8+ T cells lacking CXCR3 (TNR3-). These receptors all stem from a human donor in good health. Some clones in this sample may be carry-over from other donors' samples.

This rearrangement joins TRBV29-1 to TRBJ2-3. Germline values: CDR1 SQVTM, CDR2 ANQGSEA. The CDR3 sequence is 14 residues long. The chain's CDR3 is CSVLAIEVSDTQYF.

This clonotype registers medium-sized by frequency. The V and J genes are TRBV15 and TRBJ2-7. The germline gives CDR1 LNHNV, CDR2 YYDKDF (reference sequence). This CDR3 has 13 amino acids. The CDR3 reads CATSGDNSYEQYF.

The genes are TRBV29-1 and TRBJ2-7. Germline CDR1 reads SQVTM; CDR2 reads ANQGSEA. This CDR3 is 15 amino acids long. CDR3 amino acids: CSVELASDRSYEQYF.

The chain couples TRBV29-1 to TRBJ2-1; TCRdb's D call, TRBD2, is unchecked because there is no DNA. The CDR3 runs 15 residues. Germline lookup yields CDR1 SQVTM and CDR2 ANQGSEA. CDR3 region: CSVEAGLAGGNEQFF.

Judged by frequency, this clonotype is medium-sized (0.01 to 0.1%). The CDR3: CATSGEELAGPGELFF. V and J are TRBV15 and TRBJ2-2; TCRdb's D gene call, TRBD2, goes unchecked for lack of DNA. This CDR3 region has 16 residues. Germline CDR1 is LNHNV and CDR2 is YYDKDF (reference sequence).